This is a list of T cell receptor beta chains from one sample in a study of OX40 agonist ivuxolimab in advanced cancers. Only in-frame clones appear in the TCRdb table, and some are missing; sequencing was by immunoSEQ multiplex PCR. The sample gives more than 100,000 clones, 85% to 95% of which show up once; more than 0.9% is in the top ten. Sequenced material: CD4+ or CD8+ T cells sorted from blood, taken in a trial of the OX40 agonist ivuxolimab. The receptors derive from an adult with an advanced solid tumor such as melanoma, head and neck, liver or kidney cancer. The CDR3 runs from the conserved cysteine through the conserved F or W. The D gene is left open where the match is weak. Clone size appears in some rows only: once, few, many, or a class for an expanded clone.

>.|TRBD1|TRBV7-2|TRBJ2-1
CASSLMAGTGWYNEQFF
TGTGCCAGCAGCTTAATGGCCGGGACAGGGTGGTACAATGAGCAGTTCTTC
>once|TRBD2|TRBV5-4|TRBJ2-1
CASSRSLAGVDNEQFF
TGTGCCAGCAGCCGAAGCCTAGCGGGAGTTGACAATGAGCAGTTCTTC
>.|.|TRBV5-1|TRBJ1-3
CASSSDGQIEGGNTIYF
TGCGCCAGCAGCTCGGACGGACAGATAGAAGGTGGAAACACCATATATTTT
>once|TRBD1|TRBV19|TRBJ1-1
CASSTYRGNTEAFF
TGTGCCAGTAGTACCTACAGGGGAAACACTGAAGCTTTCTTT
>.|.|TRBV10-3|TRBJ1-4
CAISPENEKLFF
TGTGCCATCTCTCCAGAAAATGAAAAACTGTTTTTT
>.|.|TRBV30|TRBJ2-7
CAWGLGGGPYEQYF
TGTGCCTGGGGCTTGGGAGGGGGCCCCTACGAGCAGTACTTC
>.|TRBD2|TRBV28|TRBJ2-2
CASSSGLAGGDGELFF
TGTGCCAGCAGTTCGGGACTAGCGGGAGGAGACGGGGAGCTGTTTTTT
>once|.|TRBV6-5|TRBJ2-3
CASSYSGGRSTDTQYF
TGTGCCAGCAGTTACTCGGGGGGCCGAAGCACAGATACGCAGTATTTT
>.|.|TRBV6-1|TRBJ2-7
CASSAYWGPTIYEQYF
TGTGCCAGCAGTGCATACTGGGGACCGACGATCTACGAGCAGTACTTC
>.|.|TRBV7-8|TRBJ1-2
CASSLDFSGRPTNYGYTF
TGTGCCAGCAGTTTAGACTTTAGTGGCAGGCCGACTAACTATGGCTACACCTTC
>.|TRBD2|TRBV30|TRBJ2-2
CAWSLFWGGTGELFF
TGTGCCTGGTCCTTATTCTGGGGGGGCACCGGGGAGCTGTTTTTT
>.|.|TRBV7-9|TRBJ1-5
CASSKSPGTVGGQPQHF
TGTGCCAGCAGCAAGAGTCCCGGGACCGTCGGCGGTCAGCCCCAGCATTTT
>.|TRBD1|TRBV5-4|TRBJ1-5
CASSRTGFQPQHF
TGTGCCAGCAGCCGGACAGGGTTCCAGCCCCAGCATTTT
>.|.|TRBV28|TRBJ1-6
CASSTTSGSYNSPLHF
TGTGCCAGCAGCACAACCAGCGGCTCCTATAATTCACCCCTCCACTTT
>.|.|TRBV9|TRBJ1-6
CANAAGSSPLHF
TGTGCCAACGCAGCAGGGAGCTCACCCCTCCACTTT